The rows below give T cell receptor beta chains drawn from one sample of a study of cytomegalovirus exposure and HLA in healthy donors. Generated by immunoSEQ multiplex PCR, the TCRdb table keeps only in-frame clones and is missing some. The sample consists of roughly 120,000 clones, about 76% of them appearing once. Sequencing used PBMCs. The receptor source for this set is a man aged 40-49 years in good health and CMV-seropositive. CDR3s include the opening cysteine and the closing phenylalanine or tryptophan. The D gene is left open where the match is weak. The size field is filled for only some rows; it gives once, few, many or a size class.

V gene	J gene	clone size	D gene	CDR3 protein	CDR3 DNA
TRBV6-5	TRBJ2-2	-	TRBD2	CASLSLAGNTGELFF	TGTGCCAGCCTGAGTCTAGCGGGGAACACCGGGGAGCTGTTTTTT
TRBV5-1	TRBJ2-2	-	-	CASSLGLANTGELFF	TGCGCCAGCAGCTTGGGGCTAGCGAACACCGGGGAGCTGTTTTTT
TRBV7-6	TRBJ1-2	-	-	CASSLEGGGLGYTF	TGTGCCAGCAGCTTAGAGGGGGGGGGCTTGGGCTACACCTTC
TRBV27	TRBJ1-4	-	-	CASSSTTGNNEKLFF	TGTGCCAGCAGTTCGACGACGGGAAATAATGAAAAACTGTTTTTT
TRBV6-1	TRBJ1-6	-	TRBD1	CASSPRTGNNSPLHF	TGTGCCAGCAGTCCCCGGACAGGGAATAATTCACCCCTCCACTTT
TRBV7-9	TRBJ1-1	-	-	CASLRIGLNTEAFF	TGTGCCAGCCTTAGGATAGGACTAAACACTGAAGCTTTCTTT
TRBV7-9	TRBJ2-7	-	-	CASSLVDSPYEQYF	TGTGCCAGCAGCTTAGTCGACAGCCCCTACGAGCAGTACTTC
TRBV9	TRBJ1-6	-	-	CASSKGRGNSPLHF	TGTGCCAGCAGCAAGGGGCGGGGCAATTCACCCCTCCACTTT
TRBV18	TRBJ2-1	-	TRBD2	CASSPPTGTTGGEQFF	TGTGCCAGCTCACCGCCGACCGGGACTACTGGGGGTGAGCAGTTCTTC
TRBV25-1	TRBJ2-5	-	TRBD2	CASARGGETQYF	TGTGCCAGCGCCCGGGGGGGGGAGACCCAGTACTTC
TRBV27	TRBJ2-7	-	-	CASSLRTASSYEQYF	TGTGCCAGCAGTTTACGGACAGCGAGCTCCTACGAGCAGTACTTC
TRBV27	TRBJ2-1	-	-	CASSLGLKQFF	TGTGCCAGCAGTTTAGGCTTAAAGCAGTTCTTC
TRBV6-6	TRBJ1-4	few	-	CASSPSQGTNEKLFF	TGTGCCAGCTCCCCCTCACAGGGAACTAATGAAAAACTGTTTTTT
TRBV2	TRBJ2-5	-	-	CASRVQGRGETQYF	TGTGCCAGCAGGGTACAGGGCCGAGGGGAGACCCAGTACTTC
TRBV21-1	TRBJ2-7	-	-	CASSNWGGKAYEQYF	TGTGCCAGCAGCAATTGGGGGGGAAAGGCCTACGAGCAGTACTTC
TRBV7-2	TRBJ1-1	-	TRBD1	CASSQTGGYTEAFF	TGTGCCAGCAGCCAGACAGGGGGATACACTGAAGCTTTCTTT
TRBV27	TRBJ1-5	-	-	CASSPWGGNQPQHF	TGTGCCAGCAGCCCATGGGGCGGGAACCAGCCCCAGCATTTT
TRBV5-6	TRBJ1-4	-	-	CASSLAGRNEKLFF	TGTGCCAGCAGCTTGGCAGGGCGAAATGAAAAACTGTTTTTT
TRBV5-1	TRBJ2-1	-	TRBD1	CASSSDRGMQNEQFF	TGCGCCAGCAGCTCGGACAGGGGCATGCAGAATGAGCAGTTCTTC
TRBV6-5	TRBJ2-7	once	TRBD1	CASSYTQFGQGHEQYF	TGTGCCAGCAGTTACACGCAATTTGGACAGGGACACGAGCAGTACTTC
TRBV30	TRBJ2-2	-	-	CAWTGEGEVGELFF	TGTGCCTGGACAGGGGAGGGCGAGGTCGGGGAGCTGTTTTTT
TRBV29-1	TRBJ2-1	-	TRBD1	CSADGQGGIVNSYNEQFF	TGCAGCGCTGACGGACAGGGGGGAATAGTCAACTCCTACAATGAGCAGTTCTTC
TRBV5-1	TRBJ1-4	few	TRBD1	CASSTTGGLGEKLFF	TGCGCCAGCAGCACGACAGGGGGCTTGGGTGAAAAACTGTTTTTT
TRBV6-5	TRBJ1-3	-	TRBD1	CASRRQGDSGNTIYF	TGTGCCAGCAGGCGACAGGGCGACTCTGGAAACACCATATATTTT
TRBV28	TRBJ2-3	once	TRBD2	CASIPRGAGGPEATDTQYF	TGTGCCAGCATCCCAAGGGGCGCGGGAGGGCCGGAAGCCACAGATACGCAGTATTTT
TRBV28	TRBJ2-7	once	-	CASSFLGGSGEQYF	TGTGCCAGCAGTTTTCTGGGCGGGTCAGGCGAGCAGTACTTC
TRBV28	TRBJ2-5	-	TRBD1	CASSSRDRVGETQYF	TGTGCCAGCAGTTCACGCGACAGGGTGGGAGAGACCCAGTACTTC
TRBV30	TRBJ1-1	once	-	CAWSVGGRNTEAFF	TGTGCCTGGAGTGTGGGGGGGAGGAACACTGAAGCTTTCTTT
TRBV5-1	TRBJ2-3	once	-	CASSLGQPTTDTQYF	TGCGCCAGCAGCTTGGGCCAGCCGACTACAGATACGCAGTATTTT
TRBV2	TRBJ2-2	once	-	CASKVTENTGELFF	TGTGCCAGCAAAGTGACAGAGAACACCGGGGAGCTGTTTTTT
TRBV30	TRBJ2-3	-	TRBD2	CAWGIAGVVDTQYF	TGTGCCTGGGGGATAGCGGGGGTTGTAGATACGCAGTATTTT
TRBV27	TRBJ2-1	-	TRBD2	CASSLQGLAGGWEQFF	TGTGCCAGCAGTTTACAAGGACTAGCGGGAGGATGGGAGCAGTTCTTC
TRBV21-1	TRBJ1-2	-	-	CASSKTMRKGQGEVGYTF	TGTGCCAGCAGCAAAACTATGCGGAAGGGACAGGGGGAGGTTGGCTACACCTTC
TRBV13	TRBJ1-5	-	-	CASSSRGDWPQHF	TGTGCCAGCAGCTCCCGCGGGGATTGGCCCCAGCATTTT
TRBV28	TRBJ1-1	-	-	CASKEGSGNTEAFF	TGTGCCAGCAAGGAGGGTTCGGGTAACACTGAAGCTTTCTTT
TRBV14	TRBJ1-5	-	-	CASSQAGGVNQPQHF	TGTGCCAGCAGCCAAGCTGGCGGGGTTAACCAGCCCCAGCATTTT
TRBV7-8	TRBJ1-2	-	-	CASSLTGDYGYTF	TGTGCCAGCAGCTTAACCGGGGACTATGGCTACACCTTC
TRBV7-8	TRBJ2-7	-	-	CASNLQGRSYEQYF	TGTGCCAGCAACCTACAGGGTCGCTCCTACGAGCAGTACTTC
TRBV6-5	TRBJ1-2	few	-	CASSHDRSYGYTF	TGTGCCAGCAGTCATGACAGGAGCTATGGCTACACCTTC
TRBV11-3	TRBJ2-2	few	-	CASSLQGTGELFF	TGTGCCAGCAGCTTACAGGGGACCGGGGAGCTGTTTTTT
TRBV5-1	TRBJ2-7	few	-	CASSLVESEQYF	TGCGCCAGCAGCTTAGTCGAGTCCGAGCAGTACTTC
TRBV7-9	TRBJ2-7	-	-	CASSLFPPVTYEQYF	TGTGCCAGCAGCCTTTTCCCGCCAGTGACCTACGAGCAGTACTTC
TRBV6-1	TRBJ1-6	-	-	CASISAGLGPLHF	TGTGCCAGCATTTCCGCAGGGCTGGGTCCCCTCCACTTT
TRBV27	TRBJ1-2	once	TRBD1	CASSFQGAGGYTF	TGTGCCAGCAGTTTCCAGGGGGCGGGGGGCTACACCTTC
TRBV30	TRBJ1-2	-	-	CAWGPPPRQAYGYTF	TGTGCCTGGGGTCCCCCCCCCAGACAGGCCTATGGCTACACCTTC
TRBV2	TRBJ2-7	-	TRBD1	CASSDRTGKPYEQYF	TGTGCCAGCAGTGACAGGACAGGCAAACCCTACGAGCAGTACTTC